One and the same sample provided the 2 T cell receptor beta chains below, sequenced in a study of CD8 T cells in Susac syndrome. RNA amounts of about 0.5 to 1 ug underwent reverse transcription with random hexamers. In TCRdb, the immunoSEQ multiplex PCR reads were re-called with MiXCR into one record per CDR3 protein. Found here are around 200,000 distinct CDR3 sequences, about 95% of them singletons; the top ten hold approximately 0.094%. Specimen: CD4+ T cells from PBMCs. These receptors were obtained from a human donor in good health.

The chain is built from TRBV7-9 and TRBJ1-1; D unclear. Per germline, CDR1 SEHNR and CDR2 FQNEAQ (reference sequence). V lost 5 bases, J lost 8 bases, and 9 bases lay in between. The CDR3 is 11 amino acids. CDR3 bases: TGTGCCAGCAGCATCCTCACGGAAGCTTTCTTT. Translated: CASSILTEAFF. The variable domain in full, completed from reference TRBV7-9 and TRBJ1-1, reads DTGVSQNPRHKITKRGQNVTFRCDPISEHNRLYWYRQTLGQGPEFLTYFQNEAQLEKSRLLSDRFSAERPKGSFSTLEIQRTEQGDSAMYLCASSILTEAFFGQGTRLTVV.

The chain recombines TRBV5-1 with TRBJ1-5; perhaps TRBD1 as D (5 bases). The CDR3 is 18 residues long. V lost 0 bases and J 0 bases, leaving 16 bases between the germline ends. Germline values: CDR1 SGHRS, CDR2 YFSETQ. The CDR3 protein is CASSLGPTAPHSNQPQHF. The CDR3 DNA reads TGCGCCAGCAGCTTGGGGCCGACAGCCCCCCATAGCAATCAGCCCCAGCATTTT. Combining the CDR3 with reference TRBV5-1 and TRBJ1-5 gives the whole variable domain KAGVTQTPRYLIKTRGQQVTLSCSPISGHRSVSWYQQTPGQGLQFLFEYFSETQRNKGNFPGRFSGRQFSNSRSEMNVSTLELGDSALYLCASSLGPTAPHSNQPQHFGDGTRLSIL.